This T cell receptor beta chain was observed in a study of shared clonotypes between healthy human individuals. The study, taken as a whole, reports: Only blood underwent sampling, and tissue repertoires likely differ. Naive subsets usually exceeded memory subsets in estimated richness.

CD45RO negativity and positive selection for CCR7 defined naive CD8 cells, a population that excluded terminally differentiated effector memory CD45RA+ cells. Concerning this clone itself: The target antigen is unknown.

From germline, CDR1 is SGHRS and CDR2 YFSETQ. The CDR3 runs 15 residues. Losses at the gene ends were 4 bases for V and 6 bases for J; bases not matched to a gene: 11. Measured with immunoSEQ multiplex PCR; TCRdb has only the in-frame clones, and not every one. The profile shows approximately 1.9 million clones, around 95% of them singletons. Specimen: naive CD8+ T cells from PBMCs. The genes are TRBV5-1 and TRBJ2-7; 9 bases align to TRBD1. The sequence came from a man between 18 and 29 years old in good health. Some clones in this sample may be carry-over from other donors' samples. The CDR3 DNA follows: TGCGCCAGCAGCCCCCGGTCGACAGGGGGTCTCGAGCAGTACTTC. It codes for CASSPRSTGGLEQYF.